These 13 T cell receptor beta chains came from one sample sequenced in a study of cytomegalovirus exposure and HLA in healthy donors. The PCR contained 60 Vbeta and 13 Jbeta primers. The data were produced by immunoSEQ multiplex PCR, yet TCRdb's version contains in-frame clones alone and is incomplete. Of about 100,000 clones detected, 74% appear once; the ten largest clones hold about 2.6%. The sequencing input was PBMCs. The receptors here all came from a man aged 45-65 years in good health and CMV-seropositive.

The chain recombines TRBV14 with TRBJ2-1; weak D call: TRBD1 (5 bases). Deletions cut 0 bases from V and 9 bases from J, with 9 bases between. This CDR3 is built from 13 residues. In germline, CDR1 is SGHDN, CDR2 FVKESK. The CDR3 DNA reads TGTGCCAGCAGCCAAGAGACAGCCGGTGAGCAGTTCTTC. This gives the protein CASSQETAGEQFF.

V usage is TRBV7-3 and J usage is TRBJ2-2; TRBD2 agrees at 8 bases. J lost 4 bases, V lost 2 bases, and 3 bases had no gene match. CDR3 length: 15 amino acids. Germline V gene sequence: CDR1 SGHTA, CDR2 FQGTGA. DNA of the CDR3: TGTGCCAGCAGCTTATCAGGACTAGCCACCGGGGAGCTGTTTTTT. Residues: CASSLSGLATGELFF.

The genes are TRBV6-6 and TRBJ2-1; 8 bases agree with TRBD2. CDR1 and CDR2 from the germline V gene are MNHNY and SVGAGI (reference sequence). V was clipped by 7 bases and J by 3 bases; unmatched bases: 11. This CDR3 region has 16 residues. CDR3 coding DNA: TGTGCCAGCACCATCGGTAGCGGGGAAAGCTACAATGAGCAGTTCTTC. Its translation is CASTIGSGESYNEQFF.

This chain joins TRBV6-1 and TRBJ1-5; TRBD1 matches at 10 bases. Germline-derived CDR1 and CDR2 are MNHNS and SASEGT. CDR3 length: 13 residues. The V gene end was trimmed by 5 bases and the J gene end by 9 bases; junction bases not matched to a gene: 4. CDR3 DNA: TGTGCCAGCAGTAGACAGGGGGCTTGGCCCCAGCATTTT. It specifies CASSRQGAWPQHF.

CDR3: CASSEWGTGGAGELFF. The DNA for the CDR3 is TGTGCCAGCAGTGAATGGGGGACAGGGGGGGCCGGGGAGCTGTTTTTT. The gene calls are TRBV25-1 and TRBJ2-2; 11 bases fit TRBD1. V dropped 1 base and J dropped 6; count of bases not matched to a gene: 4. Germline CDR1 MGHDK, CDR2 SYGVNS. This CDR3 spans 16 amino acids.

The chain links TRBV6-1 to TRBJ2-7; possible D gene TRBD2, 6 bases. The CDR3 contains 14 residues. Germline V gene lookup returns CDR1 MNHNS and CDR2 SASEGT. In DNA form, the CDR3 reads TGTGTCAGTGTTACGGGCGGGGAACCCTACGAGCAGTACTTC. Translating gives CVSVTGGEPYEQYF.

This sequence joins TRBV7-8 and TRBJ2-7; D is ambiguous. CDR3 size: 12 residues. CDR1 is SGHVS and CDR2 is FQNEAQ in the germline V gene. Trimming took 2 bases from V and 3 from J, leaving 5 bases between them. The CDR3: CASSLNGYEQYF. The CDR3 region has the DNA TGTGCCAGCAGCTTAAACGGCTACGAGCAGTACTTC.

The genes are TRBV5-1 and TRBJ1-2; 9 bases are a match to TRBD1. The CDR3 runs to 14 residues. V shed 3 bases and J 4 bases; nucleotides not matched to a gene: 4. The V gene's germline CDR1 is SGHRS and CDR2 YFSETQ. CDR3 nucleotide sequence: TGCGCCAGCAGCTCTACAGGGGGCGCCTATGGCTACACCTTC. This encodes CASSSTGGAYGYTF. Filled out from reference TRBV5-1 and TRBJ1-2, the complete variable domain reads KAGVTQTPRYLIKTRGQQVTLSCSPISGHRSVSWYQQTPGQGLQFLFEYFSETQRNKGNFPGRFSGRQFSNSRSEMNVSTLELGDSALYLCASSSTGGAYGYTFGSGTRLTVV.

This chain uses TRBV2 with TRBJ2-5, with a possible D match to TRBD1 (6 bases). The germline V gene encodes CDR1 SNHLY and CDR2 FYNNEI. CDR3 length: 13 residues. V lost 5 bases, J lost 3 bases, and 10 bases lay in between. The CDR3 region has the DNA TGTGCCAGCAGTAGGGACATGGAAGAGACCCAGTACTTC. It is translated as CASSRDMEETQYF.

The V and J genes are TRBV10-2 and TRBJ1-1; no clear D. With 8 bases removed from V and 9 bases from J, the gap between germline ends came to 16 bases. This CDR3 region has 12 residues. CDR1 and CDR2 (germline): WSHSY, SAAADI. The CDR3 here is CASSDFARKAFF. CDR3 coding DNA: TGCGCCAGCTCAGATTTTGCCAGGAAAGCTTTCTTT.

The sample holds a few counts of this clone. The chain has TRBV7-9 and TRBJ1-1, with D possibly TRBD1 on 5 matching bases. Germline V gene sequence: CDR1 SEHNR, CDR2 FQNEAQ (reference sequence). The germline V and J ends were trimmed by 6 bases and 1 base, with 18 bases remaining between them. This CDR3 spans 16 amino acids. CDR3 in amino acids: CASSQFLTVGNTEAFF. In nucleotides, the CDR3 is TGTGCCAGCAGTCAATTTTTGACAGTCGGGAACACTGAAGCTTTCTTT.

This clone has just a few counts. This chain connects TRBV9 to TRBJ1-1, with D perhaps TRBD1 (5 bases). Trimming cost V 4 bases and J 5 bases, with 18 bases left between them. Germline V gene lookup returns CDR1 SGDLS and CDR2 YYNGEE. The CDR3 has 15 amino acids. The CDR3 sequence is CASSPQIQGTTEAFF. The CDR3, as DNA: TGTGCCAGCAGCCCACAAATCCAGGGTACGACTGAAGCTTTCTTT.

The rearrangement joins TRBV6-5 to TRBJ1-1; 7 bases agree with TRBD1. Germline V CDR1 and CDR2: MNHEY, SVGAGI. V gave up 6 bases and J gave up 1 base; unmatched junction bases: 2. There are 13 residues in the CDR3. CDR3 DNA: TGTGCCAGCAGCCACAGGGGGAACACTGAAGCTTTCTTT. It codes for CASSHRGNTEAFF.